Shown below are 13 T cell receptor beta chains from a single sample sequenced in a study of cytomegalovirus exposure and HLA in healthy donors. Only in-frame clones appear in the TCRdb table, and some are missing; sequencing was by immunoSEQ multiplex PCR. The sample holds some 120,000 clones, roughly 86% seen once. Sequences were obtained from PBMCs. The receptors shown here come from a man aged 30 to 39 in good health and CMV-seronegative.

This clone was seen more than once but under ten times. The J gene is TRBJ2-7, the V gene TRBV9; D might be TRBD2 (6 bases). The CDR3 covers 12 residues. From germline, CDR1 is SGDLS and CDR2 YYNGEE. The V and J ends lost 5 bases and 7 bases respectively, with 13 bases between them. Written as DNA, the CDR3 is TGTGCCAGCAGTGGGATGGGGACTGAGCAGTACTTC. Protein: CASSGMGTEQYF.

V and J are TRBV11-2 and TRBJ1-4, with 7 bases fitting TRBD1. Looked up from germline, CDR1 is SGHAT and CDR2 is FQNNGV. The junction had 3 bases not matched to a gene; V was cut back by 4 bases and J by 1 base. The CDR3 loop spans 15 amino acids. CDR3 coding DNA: TGTGCCAGCAGCTCCCGACAGGGAACTAATGAAAAACTGTTTTTT. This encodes CASSSRQGTNEKLFF. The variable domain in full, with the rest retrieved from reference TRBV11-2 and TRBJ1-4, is EAGVAQSPRYKIIEKRQSVAFWCNPISGHATLYWYQQILGQGPKLLIQFQNNGVVDDSQLPKDRFSAERLKGVDSTLKIQPAKLEDSAVYLCASSSRQGTNEKLFFGSGTQLSVL.

The CDR3 sequence: CASSLGDRTNTGELFF. The DNA of the CDR3 is TGTGCCAGCAGCTTAGGGGACAGGACAAACACCGGGGAGCTGTTTTTT. The gene calls are TRBV5-6 and TRBJ2-2; 8 bases align to TRBD1. This CDR3 spans 16 amino acids. The junction had 5 bases not matched to a gene; V was cut back by 2 bases and J by 2 bases. Germline V gives CDR1 SGHDT, CDR2 YYEEEE.

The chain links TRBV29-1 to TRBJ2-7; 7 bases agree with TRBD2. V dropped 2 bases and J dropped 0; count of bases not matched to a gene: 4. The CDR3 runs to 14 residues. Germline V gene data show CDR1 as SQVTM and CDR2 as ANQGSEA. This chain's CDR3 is CSVERREHSYEQYF. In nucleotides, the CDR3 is TGCAGCGTTGAACGGCGGGAGCACTCCTACGAGCAGTACTTC.

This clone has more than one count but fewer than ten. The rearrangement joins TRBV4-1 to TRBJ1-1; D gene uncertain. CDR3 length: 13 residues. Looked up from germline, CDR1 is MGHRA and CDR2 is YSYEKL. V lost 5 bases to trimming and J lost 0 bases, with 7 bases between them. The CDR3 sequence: CASSIELNTEAFF. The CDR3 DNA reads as TGCGCCAGCAGCATAGAGCTGAACACTGAAGCTTTCTTT.

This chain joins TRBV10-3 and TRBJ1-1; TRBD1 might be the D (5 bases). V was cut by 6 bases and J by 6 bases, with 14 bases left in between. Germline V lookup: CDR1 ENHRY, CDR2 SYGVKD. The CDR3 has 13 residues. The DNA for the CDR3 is TGTGCCATCAGCTTGGGGACGGGGGCTGAAGCTTTCTTT. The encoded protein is CAISLGTGAEAFF.

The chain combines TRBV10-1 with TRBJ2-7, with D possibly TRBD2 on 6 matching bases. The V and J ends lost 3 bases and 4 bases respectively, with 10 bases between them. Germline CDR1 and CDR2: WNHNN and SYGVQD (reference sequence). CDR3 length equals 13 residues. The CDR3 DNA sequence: TGCGCCAGCAGTGATGGAGGGAGGTACGAGCAGTACTTC. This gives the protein CASSDGGRYEQYF.

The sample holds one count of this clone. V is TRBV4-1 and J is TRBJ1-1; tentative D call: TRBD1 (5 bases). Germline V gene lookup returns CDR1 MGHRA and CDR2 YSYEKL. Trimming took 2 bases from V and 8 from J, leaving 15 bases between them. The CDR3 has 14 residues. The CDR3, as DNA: TGCGCCAGCAGCCAAATCGAGGACGACAGCGAAGCTTTCTTT. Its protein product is CASSQIEDDSEAFF.

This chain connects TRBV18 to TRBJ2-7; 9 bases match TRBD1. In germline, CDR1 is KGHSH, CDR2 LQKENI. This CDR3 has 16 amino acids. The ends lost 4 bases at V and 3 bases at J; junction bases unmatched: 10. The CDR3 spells CASSLSGQGYYYEQYF. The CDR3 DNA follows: TGTGCCAGCTCACTCTCGGGACAGGGTTATTACTACGAGCAGTACTTC.

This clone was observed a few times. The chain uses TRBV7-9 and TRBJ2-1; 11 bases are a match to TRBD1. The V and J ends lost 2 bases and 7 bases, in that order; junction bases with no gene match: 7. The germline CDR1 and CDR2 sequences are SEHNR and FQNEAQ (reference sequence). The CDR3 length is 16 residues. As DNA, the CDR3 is TGTGCCAGCAGCTTACTCTCTGGGACAGGGGGGAATGAGCAGTTCTTC. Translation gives CASSLLSGTGGNEQFF.

CDR3 nucleotides: TGCAGCGCTAGACAGGACTACGAGCAGTACTTC. Encoded protein: CSARQDYEQYF. The chain is built from TRBV29-1 and TRBJ2-7, with D perhaps matching TRBD1 (6 bases). V lost 7 bases and J lost 3, with 10 bases in between. The CDR3 covers 11 residues. Germline CDR1 and CDR2: SQVTM and ANQGSEA.

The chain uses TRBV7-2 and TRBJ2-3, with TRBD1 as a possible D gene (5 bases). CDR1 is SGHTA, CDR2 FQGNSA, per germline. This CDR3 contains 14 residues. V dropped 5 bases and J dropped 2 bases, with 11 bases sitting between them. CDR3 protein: CASSLGALTDTQYF. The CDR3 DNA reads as TGTGCCAGCAGCCTAGGGGCCCTCACAGATACGCAGTATTTT.

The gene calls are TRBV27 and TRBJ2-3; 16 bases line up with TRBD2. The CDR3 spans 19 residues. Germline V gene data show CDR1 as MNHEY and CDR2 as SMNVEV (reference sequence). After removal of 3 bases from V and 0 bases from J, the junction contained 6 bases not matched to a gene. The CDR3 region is CASSLRGLAGGFSTDTQYF. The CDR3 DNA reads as TGTGCCAGCAGTTTGAGGGGACTAGCGGGAGGGTTTAGCACAGATACGCAGTATTTT.